The rows below give T cell receptor beta chains drawn from one sample of a study of cytomegalovirus exposure and HLA in healthy donors. Sequencing was performed with immunoSEQ multiplex PCR; in TCRdb, only in-frame clones are kept and a portion is missing. The sample includes 150,000 to 160,000 clones, 70% to 85% of them seen just once. The sequencing input was PBMCs. Receptor source: a man aged 25 to 45 in good health and CMV-seronegative. The CDR3 runs from the conserved cysteine through the conserved F or W. D genes are given only for firm matches. Clone sizes are given selectively: once, few, many, or a class where the clone is expanded.

J gene,V gene,CDR3 length,clone size,D gene,CDR3 protein,CDR3 DNA
TRBJ2-5,TRBV7-9,14,NA,TRBD1,CASSLRDRKETQYF,TGTGCCAGCAGCTTGAGGGACAGGAAAGAGACCCAGTACTTC
TRBJ2-7,TRBV20-1,11,NA,TRBD1,CSTRQGNEQYF,TGCAGTACCAGACAGGGTAACGAGCAGTACTTC
TRBJ1-2,TRBV7-9,15,NA,NA,CASRRQGAPDYGYTF,TGTGCCAGCAGACGTCAGGGTGCACCGGACTATGGCTACACCTTC
TRBJ1-5,TRBV6-5,13,NA,NA,CASSPGEAMPQNF,TGTGCCAGCAGCCCGGGAGAGGCTATGCCCCAGAATTTT
TRBJ1-1,TRBV4-2,15,few,NA,CASSQDRGPNTEAFF,TGTGCCAGCAGCCAAGATAGGGGCCCGAACACTGAAGCTTTCTTT
TRBJ2-5,TRBV6-5,14,NA,TRBD1,CASRLQGFGETQYF,TGTGCCAGCAGATTACAGGGGTTTGGGGAGACCCAGTACTTC
TRBJ1-5,TRBV6-4,16,few,NA,CASGRGWFVPGRPQHF,TGTGCCAGCGGGAGAGGTTGGTTTGTGCCCGGGCGGCCCCAGCATTTT
TRBJ2-7,TRBV7-9,16,NA,TRBD1,CASSQPYGTGDNEQYF,TGTGCCAGCAGCCAACCTTACGGGACAGGGGATAACGAGCAGTACTTC
TRBJ2-1,TRBV10-3,16,NA,TRBD2,CAISESSGGTYNEQFF,TGTGCCATCAGTGAGTCCAGCGGGGGGACGTACAATGAGCAGTTCTTC
TRBJ1-4,TRBV6-5,15,few,TRBD1,CASRPRTGTNEKLFF,TGTGCCAGCAGGCCGAGGACAGGAACTAATGAAAAACTGTTTTTT
TRBJ2-5,TRBV10-3,13,NA,NA,CAISTGVKETQYF,TGTGCCATCAGTACCGGAGTCAAAGAGACCCAGTACTTC
TRBJ2-3,TRBV9,15,NA,NA,CASSGPGESTDTQYF,TGTGCCAGCAGCGGCCCGGGAGAGAGCACAGATACGCAGTATTTT
TRBJ1-1,TRBV19,15,NA,NA,CASSYSTGTGTEAFF,TGTGCCAGTAGTTACTCTACAGGGACCGGCACTGAAGCTTTCTTT
TRBJ2-7,TRBV15,14,NA,NA,CATSGDTGSGEQYF,TGTGCCACCAGCGGAGATACAGGGTCAGGTGAGCAGTACTTC
TRBJ1-2,TRBV6-1,12,NA,NA,CAGGQMNYGYTF,TGTGCCGGTGGACAAATGAACTATGGCTACACCTTC